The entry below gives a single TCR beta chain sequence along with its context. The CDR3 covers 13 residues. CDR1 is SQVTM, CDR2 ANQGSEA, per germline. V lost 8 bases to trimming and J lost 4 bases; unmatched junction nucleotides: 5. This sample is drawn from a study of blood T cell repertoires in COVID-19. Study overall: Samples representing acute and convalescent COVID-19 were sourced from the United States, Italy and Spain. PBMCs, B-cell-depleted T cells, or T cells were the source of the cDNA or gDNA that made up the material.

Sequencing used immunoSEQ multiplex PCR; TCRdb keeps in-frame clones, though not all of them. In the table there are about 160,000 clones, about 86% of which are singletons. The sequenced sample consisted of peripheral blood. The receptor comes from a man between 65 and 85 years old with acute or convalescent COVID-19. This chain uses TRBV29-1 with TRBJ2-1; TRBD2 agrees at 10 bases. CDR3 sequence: CSSTSGAYNEQFF. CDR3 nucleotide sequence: TGCAGCTCAACTAGCGGGGCTTACAATGAGCAGTTCTTC.